A selection of T cell receptor beta chains follows, all from one sample in a study of CD8 T cells in ankylosing spondylitis. TCRdb analysed the 5' RACE reads with MiXCR anew, one entry per CDR3 protein. The top ten clones hold 6.8% of a sample with hundreds of thousands of distinct CDR3 sequences, 8% to 9.5% of them seen once. Material: blood, either unsorted or a sorted T cell fraction (not recorded which). These receptors were collected from a male donor with ankylosing spondylitis or in good health (not recorded which). Each CDR3 is given with its conserved first and last residue.

J	V	CDR3
TRBJ1-2	TRBV20-1	CSARDSGQGGNGYTF
TRBJ2-2	TRBV19	CASSVQGVGELFF
TRBJ1-1	TRBV13	CASSSFQTFEAFF
TRBJ2-7	TRBV20-1	CSARAPDSSYEQYF
TRBJ2-2	TRBV6-5	CASSYGSSTGELFF
TRBJ1-1	TRBV6-2/TRBV6-3	CASSYRGKSTEAFF
TRBJ1-5	TRBV20-1	CSAIGQSNQPQHF
TRBJ1-6	TRBV7-9	CASRKDGSPLHF
TRBJ1-1	TRBV5-6	CASSPGQIHTEAFF
TRBJ2-2	TRBV20-1	CSARPRGREGELFF
TRBJ1-1	TRBV20-1	CSAYPGQMNTEAFF
TRBJ1-5	TRBV25-1	CASSELWADTQHF
TRBJ2-1	TRBV6-4	CASRYGAGGDNEQFF
TRBJ2-1	TRBV11-2	CASSLGGGGDEQFF
TRBJ1-2	TRBV7-2	CASSWGAPYGYTF
TRBJ2-1	TRBV7-9	CASSRGTGGIDEQFF
TRBJ1-2	TRBV6-2/TRBV6-3	CASSYDEGGRYGYTF
TRBJ2-5	TRBV7-9	CASSLQDSRLGTQYF
TRBJ2-1	TRBV30	CAWRSGSYNEQFF
TRBJ1-4	TRBV10-3	CAISERGTGNRNEKLFF
TRBJ2-3	TRBV10-3	CAISKEGLVSSDTQYF
TRBJ2-5	TRBV12-3/TRBV12-4	CASSFVRGRRETQYF
TRBJ2-5	TRBV7-9	CASSKLRETQYF
TRBJ2-7	TRBV10-3	CAISERYPSSSYEQYF
TRBJ2-7	TRBV20-1	CSASREGYEQYF
TRBJ2-5	TRBV4-1	CASSQTASGETQYF
TRBJ1-3	TRBV20-1	CSGGGGSLGNTIYF
TRBJ2-3	TRBV20-1	CSAKETSMKDTQYF
TRBJ2-2	TRBV13	CAMGPGPNSGELFF
TRBJ1-1	TRBV7-9	CASSPYNTEAFF
TRBJ2-2	TRBV11-1	CASSILQGRTGELFF
TRBJ2-7	TRBV12-3/TRBV12-4	CASSFTRGRDEQYF
TRBJ1-5	TRBV30	CAWSVTGNQPQHF
TRBJ2-7	TRBV4-1	CASSQDWTSDYEQYF
TRBJ1-1	TRBV5-5	CASSLFQGDTEAFF
TRBJ2-7	TRBV6-1	CASSTLQGLSYEQYF
TRBJ2-1	TRBV5-1	CASSFQGLAPYNEQFF
TRBJ1-2	TRBV18	CASSPEGNYGYTF
TRBJ2-7	TRBV29-1	CSVRTRYYEQYF
TRBJ1-2	TRBV29-1	CSVEDRRGSGYTF
TRBJ2-2	TRBV5-1	CASRGTVSSGELFF
TRBJ2-3	TRBV27	CASSPSLGDRGLTDTQYF
TRBJ2-7	TRBV20-1	CSARGQGGTENEQYF
TRBJ1-1	TRBV14	CASSIIPGFTEAFF
TRBJ1-1	TRBV29-1	CSVISNTEAFF
TRBJ1-2	TRBV27	CASRYRFQGTGGYTF
TRBJ2-2	TRBV20-1	CSARREGSTGELFF
TRBJ1-1	TRBV19	CASSIRDRDTEAFF
TRBJ2-1	TRBV24-1	CATSDFSNEQFF
TRBJ2-6	TRBV4-2	CASSQAQPGTGANVLTF
TRBJ1-3	TRBV12-3/TRBV12-4	CASSYRLLSGNTIYF
TRBJ2-1	TRBV6-2/TRBV6-3	CASSYGQSSYNEQFF